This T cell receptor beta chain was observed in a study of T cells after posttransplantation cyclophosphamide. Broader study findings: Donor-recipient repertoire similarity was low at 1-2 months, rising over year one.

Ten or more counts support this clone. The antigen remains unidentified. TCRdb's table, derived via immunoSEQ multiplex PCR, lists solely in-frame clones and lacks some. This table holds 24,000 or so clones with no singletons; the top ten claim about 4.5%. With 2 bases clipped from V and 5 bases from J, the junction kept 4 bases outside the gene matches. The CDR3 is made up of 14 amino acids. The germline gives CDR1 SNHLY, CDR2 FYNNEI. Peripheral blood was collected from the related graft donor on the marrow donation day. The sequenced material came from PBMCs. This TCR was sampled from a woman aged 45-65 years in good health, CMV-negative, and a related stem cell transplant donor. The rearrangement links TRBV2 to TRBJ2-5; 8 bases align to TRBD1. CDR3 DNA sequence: TGTGCCAGCAGTGAACGACAGGGGCAGGAGACCCAGTACTTC. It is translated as CASSERQGQETQYF.